The rows below give T cell receptor beta chains drawn from one sample of a study of cytomegalovirus exposure and HLA in healthy donors. Clones were sequenced by immunoSEQ multiplex PCR, and TCRdb holds only the in-frame ones, with some missing. The sample includes about 130,000 clones, roughly 80% of them seen just once. The sequenced material came from PBMCs. The origin of the receptors is a man aged 25-45 years in good health and CMV-seronegative. The CDR3 runs from the conserved cysteine through the conserved F or W.

TRBV4-1 | 14 | CASSHSQGDTEAFF
TRBV7-2 | 15 | CASSLGRGGTGELFF
TRBV19 | 19 | CASSASRFGTPYSNQPQHF
TRBV28 | 15 | CASSLLSEQSYEQYF
TRBV27 | 15 | CASRPTGYSGNTIYF
TRBV29-1 | 11 | CSVEEGGGVGF
TRBV5-1 | 14 | CASSLAARDYGYTF
TRBV28 | 11 | CASSPGFRAFF
TRBV19 | 14 | CASSASELNTEAFF
TRBV27 | 15 | CASSLREPSYNEQFF
TRBV7-9 | 12 | CASSLDYHEQYF
TRBV13 | 13 | CASSPGTSGSVFF
TRBV7-9 | 15 | CASSHRDRGSGELFF
TRBV4-3 | 14 | CASSRTSGMREQYF
TRBV28 | 13 | CASSTGEAGELFF
TRBV27 | 15 | CASSPQGTGANVLTF
TRBV4-3 | 17 | CASSHDLTGTGANVLTF
TRBV5-4 | 15 | CASSPGTSGPHRQYF
TRBV10-1 | 12 | CASSRLGHEQYF
TRBV27 | 17 | CASSLGTPDGAIAKLFF
TRBV5-4 | 14 | CASSPTGQRSEQYF
TRBV6-6 | 14 | CASSERSGPYEQYF
TRBV2 | 13 | CASSSTTGTEAFF
TRBV7-2 | 17 | CASSLALLAGRTGELFF
TRBV4-3 | 16 | CASSQEAWAFGHEQFF
TRBV19 | 14 | CASSIQGSYNEQFF
TRBV7-9 | 14 | CASSLSGRPGELFF
TRBV5-1 | 16 | CASRFRLAGATDTQYF
TRBV5-1 | 15 | CASSPLQGRNTEAFF
TRBV18 | 13 | CASSQGLNTEAFF
TRBV11-3 | 15 | CASSATGASAYEQYF
TRBV10-3 | 15 | CATAEAGETYNEQFF
TRBV28 | 14 | CASSTGQGHQPQHF
TRBV7-2 | 14 | CASSLGLASGELFF
TRBV6-5 | 15 | CASSYSSGHTGELFF
TRBV6-5 | 13 | CASSFQRGGELFF
TRBV18 | 11 | CASSPSQVQFF
TRBV18 | 15 | CASSPSRDRGTEQYF
TRBV19 | 14 | CASSIWTGDGEQYF
TRBV28 | 15 | CASTPAGQSIYEQYF
TRBV6-1 | 15 | CASSHLDRTNYGYTF
TRBV6-5 | 15 | CASRTGGGSNQPQHF